These 26 T cell receptor beta chains share one sample of origin, sequenced in a study of STAT5B mutations in CD4+ large granular lymphocyte leukemia. Using immunoSEQ multiplex PCR, the repertoire was profiled, and TCRdb retains in-frame clones only, with some absent. The sample yields over a hundred clones, roughly 85% seen once. The sample was PBMCs. The receptor source for this set is an elderly man with CD4+ T-cell large granular lymphocyte leukemia.

V usage is TRBV6-1 and J usage is TRBJ2-1; 8 bases map to TRBD2. Trimming removed 2 bases from V and 0 bases from J; junction bases left unmatched: 0. Germline-derived CDR1 and CDR2 are MNHNS and SASEGT. The length of the CDR3 is 15 residues. DNA for the CDR3: TGTGCCAGCAGTGAACTAGCGGGCTCCTACAATGAGCAGTTCTTC. Residues: CASSELAGSYNEQFF.

This clone is deemed large. The rearrangement uses TRBV11-3 and TRBJ2-1; no clear D gene. The CDR3 is made up of 12 amino acids. V lost 5 bases to trimming and J lost 5 bases, with 7 bases between them. Germline CDR1 reads SGHNT; CDR2 reads YENEEA. The CDR3 is CASSDWNNEQFF. The CDR3 DNA reads TGTGCCAGCAGCGACTGGAACAATGAGCAGTTCTTC. Based on the CDR3 plus reference TRBV11-3 and TRBJ2-1, the full variable domain is EAGVVQSPRYKIIEKKQPVAFWCNPISGHNTLYWYLQNLGQGPELLIRYENEEAVDDSQLPKDRFSAERLKGVDSTLKIQPAELGDSAVYLCASSDWNNEQFFGPGTRLTVL.

CDR3 DNA sequence: TGTGCCAGCAGTGCAGACACGGGACTATTGAACACTGAAGCTTTCTTT. Its protein product is CASSADTGLLNTEAFF. This chain uses TRBV2 with TRBJ1-1; possibly TRBD1 for D (5 bases). V was pared by 4 bases and J by 0 bases, with 15 bases between. Germline lookup yields CDR1 SNHLY and CDR2 FYNNEI. This CDR3 has 16 residues. Supplemented by reference TRBV2 and TRBJ1-1, the full variable domain reads EPEVTQTPSHQVTQMGQEVILRCVPISNHLYFYWYRQILGQKVEFLVSFYNNEISEKSEIFDDQFSVERPDGSNFTLKIRSTKLEDSAMYFCASSADTGLLNTEAFFGQGTRLTVV.

The chain uses TRBV5-1 and TRBJ2-5; no clear D gene. Germline CDR1 and CDR2: SGHRS and YFSETQ. V lost 4 bases to trimming and J lost 8 bases, with 21 bases between them. This CDR3 has 15 amino acids. CDR3 sequence (DNA): TGCGCCAGCAGCCTAAGCGCGAGGATGAAACTCACCCAGTACTTC. Residues: CASSLSARMKLTQYF.

The chain carries TRBV5-1 and TRBJ2-3, with D possibly being TRBD2 (5 bases). Germline V gives CDR1 SGHRS, CDR2 YFSETQ. The V and J ends lost 0 bases and 1 base respectively, with 9 bases between them. The CDR3 is 15 amino acids. The chain's CDR3 is CASSLDGVRTDTQYF. In DNA, the CDR3 is TGCGCCAGCAGCTTGGACGGGGTACGCACAGATACGCAGTATTTT.

The chain links TRBV7-9 to TRBJ2-1, with TRBD2 identical over 7 bases. The CDR3 spans 12 residues. In germline, CDR1 is SEHNR, CDR2 FQNEAQ (reference sequence). The CDR3 DNA reads TGTGGGGGGGGGAGCTCCTACAATGAGCAGTTCTTC. Protein sequence: CGGGSSYNEQFF.

The chain joins TRBV7-9 to TRBJ2-2; D possibly corresponds to TRBD2 (6 bases). Germline loops: CDR1 SEHNR, CDR2 FQNEAQ (reference sequence). V lost 4 bases and J lost 4, with 13 bases in between. This CDR3 has 15 residues. CDR3 coding DNA: TGTGCCAGCAGCTCTCGGACTACCTCCACCGGGGAGCTGTTTTTT. This codes for CASSSRTTSTGELFF.

This clone showed up just once. This sequence joins TRBV6-1 and TRBJ2-6; TRBD2 is a possible D gene (7 bases). The germline V gene has CDR1 MNHNS and CDR2 SASEGT. V was cut by 4 bases and J by 4 bases, with 8 bases left in between. This CDR3 is built from 14 residues. In nucleotides, the CDR3 is TGTGCCAGCAGTGGCGGGGGCGGGGCCAACGTCCTGACTTTC. Its protein product is CASSGGGGANVLTF.

The chain employs TRBV5-1 and TRBJ1-1; TRBD1 might be the D (5 bases). Per germline, CDR1 SGHRS and CDR2 YFSETQ. The CDR3 is 15 residues long. V lost 4 bases and J 2 bases, leaving 15 bases between the germline ends. The CDR3 nucleotides are TGCGCCAGCAGCGGGTTCGGGACGGCCAACACTGAAGCTTTCTTT. This codes for CASSGFGTANTEAFF.

J is TRBJ2-1 and V is TRBV7-9, with 7 positions matching TRBD1. Germline V gene lookup returns CDR1 SEHNR and CDR2 FQNEAQ (reference sequence). The CDR3 contains 16 residues. Germline trimming cut 5 bases from V and 0 bases from J; bases unmatched to any gene: 7. CDR3 in amino acids: CASSPKGASSYNEQFF. DNA of the CDR3: TGTGCCAGCAGCCCGAAGGGGGCCTCCTCCTACAATGAGCAGTTCTTC.

In this sample, this clone turned up once. This sequence joins TRBV28 and TRBJ2-7, with 7 bases identical to TRBD2. The J segment lost 4 bases and the V segment lost 4 bases, leaving 13 bases of the junction unmatched. The germline V gene encodes CDR1 MDHEN and CDR2 SYDVKM. The CDR3 extends over 16 amino acids. CDR3 protein: CASSSLGGVPLYEQYF. The DNA for the CDR3 is TGTGCCAGCAGTTCGCTGGGGGGGGTGCCCCTGTACGAGCAGTACTTC.

J is TRBJ1-1 and V is TRBV11-2, with D hard to call. This CDR3 comprises 15 residues. Per the germline V gene, CDR1 is SGHAT and CDR2 is FQNNGV. V was pared by 1 base and J by 1 base, with 10 bases between. The CDR3 bases are TGTGCCAGCAGCTTAGCTCCTCGGTCGAACACTGAAGCTTTCTTT. Translated: CASSLAPRSNTEAFF.

The chain joins TRBV5-1 to TRBJ2-3; 9 bases line up with TRBD2. This CDR3 spans 17 amino acids. Germline CDR1 and CDR2: SGHRS and YFSETQ. The junction had 7 bases not matched to a gene; V was cut back by 0 bases and J by 2 bases. The CDR3 sequence: CASSLAVLAGPTDTQYF. Here the CDR3 DNA reads TGCGCCAGCAGCTTGGCGGTGCTAGCGGGACCCACAGATACGCAGTATTTT. Complete variable domain (other parts from reference TRBV5-1 and TRBJ2-3): KAGVTQTPRYLIKTRGQQVTLSCSPISGHRSVSWYQQTPGQGLQFLFEYFSETQRNKGNFPGRFSGRQFSNSRSEMNVSTLELGDSALYLCASSLAVLAGPTDTQYFGPGTRLTVL.

The V gene is TRBV7-8, the J gene TRBJ2-7; TRBD2 agrees at 10 bases. The V gene's germline CDR1 is SGHVS and CDR2 FQNEAQ. The J segment lost 5 bases and the V segment lost 1 base, leaving 8 bases of the junction unmatched. This CDR3 has 16 amino acids. CDR3 loop: CASSLGAGLAGDEQYF. CDR3 nucleotide sequence: TGTGCCAGCAGCTTAGGGGCCGGGCTAGCGGGAGACGAGCAGTACTTC.

The V and J genes are TRBV14 and TRBJ1-1, with D possibly being TRBD1 (5 bases). With 10 bases removed from V and 1 base from J, the gap between germline ends came to 16 bases. The CDR3 runs to 14 residues. CDR1 SGHDN and CDR2 FVKESK come from the germline V gene. DNA of the CDR3: TGTGCCACCCTCCGGGCGGGACGGAACACTGAAGCTTTCTTT. Its protein is CATLRAGRNTEAFF.

This sequence joins TRBV30 and TRBJ2-2, with 7 positions matching TRBD2. Per the germline V gene, CDR1 is GTSNPN and CDR2 is SVGIG (reference sequence). The CDR3 consists of 14 residues. V was clipped by 4 bases and J by 0 bases; unmatched bases: 2. CDR3 residues: CAWKAGANTGELFF. CDR3 bases: TGTGCCTGGAAGGCGGGAGCGAACACCGGGGAGCTGTTTTTT. Combining the CDR3 with reference TRBV30 and TRBJ2-2 gives the whole variable domain SQTIHQWPATLVQPVGSPLSLECTVEGTSNPNLYWYRQAAGRGLQLLFYSVGIGQISSEVPQNLSASRPQDRQFILSSKKLLLSDSGFYLCAWKAGANTGELFFGEGSRLTVL.

The rearrangement joins TRBV19 to TRBJ1-5; 11 bases align to TRBD1. Germline V gene data show CDR1 as LNHDA and CDR2 as SQIVND (reference sequence). V lost 7 bases and J lost 7; bases outside the gene matches: 9. This CDR3 region has 15 residues. CDR3 sequence (DNA): TGTGCCAGTACCGCGGACAGGGGGCGAGGCCAGCCCCAGCATTTT. Translation: CASTADRGRGQPQHF. The full variable domain, in which reference TRBV19 and TRBJ1-5 provide the parts outside the CDR3, is DGGITQSPKYLFRKEGQNVTLSCEQNLNHDAMYWYRQDPGQGLRLIYYSQIVNDFQKGDIAEGYSVSREKKESFPLTVTSAQKNPTAFYLCASTADRGRGQPQHFGDGTRLSIL.

This rearrangement joins TRBV9 to TRBJ2-7; D is tentatively TRBD1 or TRBD2 (5 bases each). Trimming took 0 bases from V and 4 from J, leaving 11 bases between them. The CDR3 totals 14 residues. CDR1 SGDLS and CDR2 YYNGEE come from the germline V gene. CDR3 in amino acids: CASSVGGRAYEQYF. CDR3 in DNA: TGTGCCAGCAGCGTAGGGGGGAGAGCGTACGAGCAGTACTTC.

The chain carries TRBV18 and TRBJ2-7, with unresolved D. The V gene's germline CDR1 is KGHSH and CDR2 LQKENI. The CDR3 length is 11 residues. V lost 3 bases to trimming and J lost 3 bases, with 3 bases between them. CDR3 region: CASSPVYEQYF. CDR3 nucleotide sequence: TGTGCCAGCTCACCCGTCTACGAGCAGTACTTC.

The genes are TRBV19 and TRBJ2-5; 7 bases are shared with TRBD1. The J call may be in error: the DNA end matches TRBJ2-7 better. There are 15 residues in the CDR3. The V gene's germline CDR1 is LNHDA and CDR2 SQIVND (reference sequence). The CDR3 bases are TGTGCCAGCCGACAACCGGGACAGAAAAACTACGAGCAGTACTTC. The encoded protein is CASRQPGQKNYEQYF.

J is TRBJ2-1 and V is TRBV11-3; TRBD1 agrees at 8 bases. Germline assignment: CDR1 SGHNT and CDR2 YENEEA. The ends lost 5 bases at V and 5 bases at J; junction bases unmatched: 8. The CDR3 sequence is 15 residues long. As DNA, the CDR3 is TGTGCCAGCAGCGTCTCAGGGGGCGCGGACAATGAGCAGTTCTTC. Encoded protein: CASSVSGGADNEQFF.

The chain combines TRBV21-1 with TRBJ2-5; the table calls TRBD1, which could not be checked here. TRBV21-1 is a known pseudogene. The CDR3 loop spans 11 amino acids. The CDR3 sequence is CASSNQETQYF. CDR3 DNA sequence: TGTGCCAGCAGCAACCAGGAGACCCAGTACTTC.

The chain couples TRBV21-1 to TRBJ1-1; the DNA was not used to check the table's D call, TRBD1. TRBV21-1 is noted as a pseudogene. This CDR3 comprises 14 residues. In nucleotides, the CDR3 is TGTGCCAGCAGTTCCACAGGGGCGAACACTGAAGCTTTCTTT. Protein sequence: CASSSTGANTEAFF.

The chain couples TRBV29-1 to TRBJ2-5; D perhaps matches TRBD2 (5 bases). Trimming removed 2 bases at V and 5 bases at J, with 9 bases between. The CDR3 covers 12 residues. Germline V lookup: CDR1 SQVTM, CDR2 ANQGSEA. CDR3 amino acids: CSVEPGGETQYF. CDR3 coding DNA: TGCAGCGTTGAACCGGGCGGGGAGACCCAGTACTTC.

The V and J genes are TRBV2 and TRBJ1-5; D remains ambiguous. The CDR3 extends over 12 amino acids. V shed 6 bases and J shed 11 bases, with 14 bases lying between them. Germline V gives CDR1 SNHLY, CDR2 FYNNEI. In DNA form, the CDR3 reads TGTGCCAGCAGCGACTTCTCGGTTGCCCAGCATTTT. It yields the protein CASSDFSVAQHF.

The V gene is TRBV10-3, the J gene TRBJ2-6; no firm D call. In germline, CDR1 is ENHRY, CDR2 SYGVKD. The CDR3 is 16 residues long. Trimming stripped 0 bases from V and 2 bases from J, with 8 bases between. The CDR3 here is CAISESEGTGANVLTF. The CDR3 DNA sequence: TGTGCCATCAGTGAGTCGGAAGGGACTGGGGCCAACGTCCTGACTTTC.